The clone carrying this T cell receptor beta chain was seen a handful of times. In the authors' workflow: Nucleated cell counts were estimated from reference gene primer amplification. This table comes from immunoSEQ multiplex PCR, and its TCRdb copy is limited to in-frame clones, with some not included. V, J and clone size are those of that table, while D and trimming were read from the DNA. The data hold fewer than 250,000 clones, with more than 85% observed a single time. The entry originates in a study of blood T cell repertoires in COVID-19. Study summary: Resolution of symptoms, clearance, or two negative PCRs was present in recovered Cohort 3 donors.

The V and J ends lost 5 bases and 5 bases respectively, with 15 bases between them. The CDR3 consists of 15 residues. In germline, CDR1 is SGHAT, CDR2 FQNNGV. This rearrangement joins TRBV11-2 to TRBJ2-2; D might be TRBD2 (5 bases). Sequenced input: PBMCs or T cells enriched from blood (not recorded which). This TCR was recovered from a woman aged 40 to 50 in a cohort exposed to, infected with or recovered from COVID-19 (not recorded which). CDR3 DNA sequence: TGTGCCAGCAGCCCCACCGGCCGGGAAACCGGGGAGCTGTTTTTT. Encoded protein: CASSPTGRETGELFF.